This passage covers 28 T cell receptor beta chains from one sample sequenced in a study of graft-versus-host responses after intestinal transplantation. These receptors lack a known antigen. Only in-frame clones appear in the TCRdb table, and some are missing; sequencing was by immunoSEQ multiplex PCR. The sample has approximately 77,000 clones, 85% to 90% seen once; the top ten hold under 0.4%. Material: unstimulated CD4+ T cells sorted from spleen or lymph node cells, obtained before intestinal transplant. Every receptor here comes from a human donor who received an intestinal transplant.

This clone has just one count. This sequence joins TRBV2 and TRBJ2-7, with D possibly TRBD1 on 5 matching bases. The CDR3 totals 12 residues. Germline-derived CDR1 and CDR2 are SNHLY and FYNNEI. Trimming removed 6 bases from V and 6 bases from J, with 12 bases in between. The CDR3 is CASRPTVREQYF. The CDR3 DNA reads TGTGCCAGCAGGCCGACAGTGCGCGAGCAGTACTTC.

V gene TRBV7-9 combines with J gene TRBJ1-4, with D maybe TRBD1 (5 bases). Germline lookup yields CDR1 SEHNR and CDR2 FQNEAQ (reference sequence). The CDR3 totals 14 residues. The V end lost 5 bases, the J end lost 5 bases, and 12 bases lay between the germline ends. The CDR3 spells CASSRTGGNEKLFF. As DNA, the CDR3 is TGTGCCAGCAGCAGGACTGGGGGGAATGAAAAACTGTTTTTT.

In DNA form, the CDR3 reads TGCAGCGTCTGGAACACTGAAGCTTTCTTT. Its translation is CSVWNTEAFF. The chain links TRBV29-1 to TRBJ1-1; D remains ambiguous. V was clipped by 6 bases and J by 1 base, with 3 bases between them. CDR3 size: 10 residues. Per the germline V gene, CDR1 is SQVTM and CDR2 is ANQGSEA.

V is TRBV28 and J is TRBJ1-5, with 7 bases identical to TRBD1. The CDR3 is 15 amino acids. J gave up 3 bases and V 5 bases, and 7 bases lay outside the gene matches. Germline V gives CDR1 MDHEN, CDR2 SYDVKM. As DNA, the CDR3 is TGTGCCAGCAGTCCCGGGACAGAAGTCAATCAGCCCCAGCATTTT. This gives the protein CASSPGTEVNQPQHF.

CDR3 coding DNA: TGCAGCGCCGGGGAGGGAGGGGTCACAGATACGCAGTATTTT. This encodes CSAGEGGVTDTQYF. The chain uses TRBV29-1 and TRBJ2-3; the match to TRBD2 covers 7 bases. V trimming: 7 bases; J trimming: 2 bases; junction bases outside the gene matches: 9. The germline V gene encodes CDR1 SQVTM and CDR2 ANQGSEA. CDR3 length equals 14 residues.

The rearrangement links TRBV5-1 to TRBJ2-5, with a possible D match to TRBD1 (5 bases). Germline CDR1 SGHRS, CDR2 YFSETQ. The CDR3 length is 16 residues. V was trimmed by 5 bases and J by 2 bases, leaving 19 bases between them. In nucleotides, the CDR3 is TGCGCCAGCAGTTTTCAGGGCGCCACTTCGCAAGAGACCCAGTACTTC. It translates to CASSFQGATSQETQYF. The full variable domain, its missing parts supplied by reference TRBV5-1 and TRBJ2-5, is KAGVTQTPRYLIKTRGQQVTLSCSPISGHRSVSWYQQTPGQGLQFLFEYFSETQRNKGNFPGRFSGRQFSNSRSEMNVSTLELGDSALYLCASSFQGATSQETQYFGPGTRLLVL.

The chain joins TRBV28 to TRBJ1-5, with TRBD1 matching over 9 bases. Trimming took 10 bases from V and 3 from J; bases not matched to a gene: 10. The germline V gene has CDR1 MDHEN and CDR2 SYDVKM. CDR3 size: 15 residues. The CDR3 sequence is CATLQGAMFNQPQHF. The CDR3 bases are TGTGCCACCCTACAGGGGGCGATGTTCAATCAGCCCCAGCATTTT.

The chain carries TRBV7-2 and TRBJ2-2, with a weak D call TRBD1 (6 bases). This CDR3 comprises 16 residues. V lost 1 base and J lost 6, with 15 bases in between. Germline values: CDR1 SGHTA, CDR2 FQGNSA. The CDR3 is CASSLVSQGYAGELFF. For the CDR3, the DNA is TGTGCCAGCAGCTTAGTATCACAGGGCTACGCCGGGGAGCTGTTTTTT.

This clone was observed once. This chain links TRBV6-5 with TRBJ1-1, with D unclear. CDR3 length equals 13 residues. The V and J ends lost 2 bases and 4 bases respectively, with 8 bases between them. The V gene's germline CDR1 is MNHEY and CDR2 SVGAGI. DNA for the CDR3: TGTGCCAGCAGTTACGGACTTTCCACTGAAGCTTTCTTT. It yields the protein CASSYGLSTEAFF.

This sequence joins TRBV27 and TRBJ1-6, with 8 nucleotides matching TRBD1. CDR1 is MNHEY, CDR2 SMNVEV, per germline (reference sequence). CDR3 length: 16 amino acids. The J segment lost 7 bases and the V segment lost 3 bases, leaving 8 bases of the junction unmatched. CDR3 amino acids: CASSFLGQGQNSPLHF. Here the CDR3 DNA reads TGTGCCAGCAGTTTCCTCGGACAGGGCCAAAATTCACCCCTCCACTTT.

The chain recombines TRBV9 with TRBJ2-1; unclear D gene. Germline lookup yields CDR1 SGDLS and CDR2 YYNGEE. The CDR3 covers 15 residues. With 0 bases removed from V and 0 bases from J, the gap between germline ends came to 7 bases. The CDR3 sequence: CASSVDGGSYNEQFF. In DNA form, the CDR3 reads TGTGCCAGCAGCGTAGATGGCGGCTCCTACAATGAGCAGTTCTTC. The whole variable domain, remainder taken from reference TRBV9 and TRBJ2-1, is DSGVTQTPKHLITATGQRVTLRCSPRSGDLSVYWYQQSLDQGLQFLIQYYNGEERAKGNILERFSAQQFPDLHSELNLSSLELGDSALYFCASSVDGGSYNEQFFGPGTRLTVL.

The chain couples TRBV11-1 to TRBJ2-1, with 12 bases lining up with TRBD2. V lost 3 bases to trimming and J lost 4 bases; unmatched junction nucleotides: 4. CDR3 length: 16 residues. The germline gives CDR1 SGHAT, CDR2 FQDESV (reference sequence). CDR3 loop: CASSFLLAGGYNEQFF. The DNA for the CDR3 is TGTGCCAGCAGCTTCTTACTAGCGGGAGGATACAATGAGCAGTTCTTC. Together with reference TRBV11-1 and TRBJ2-1, the CDR3 gives the full variable domain: EAEVAQSPRYKITEKSQAVAFWCDPISGHATLYWYRQILGQGPELLVQFQDESVVDDSQLPKDRFSAERLKGVDSTLKIQPAELGDSAMYLCASSFLLAGGYNEQFFGPGTRLTVL.

This chain joins TRBV6-5 and TRBJ2-7, with TRBD2 matching over 9 bases. Germline assignment: CDR1 MNHEY and CDR2 SVGAGI. V was clipped by 5 bases and J by 7 bases; unmatched bases: 6. This CDR3 is built from 13 residues. The CDR3 loop reads CASSAGGPSEQYF. The CDR3 bases are TGTGCCAGCAGTGCGGGGGGGCCGAGTGAGCAGTACTTC.

For the CDR3, the DNA is TGTGCCAGCAGTGAATGGGGGGCGAACACCGGGGAGCTGTTTTTT. It yields the protein CASSEWGANTGELFF. The gene calls are TRBV6-1 and TRBJ2-2; D is perhaps TRBD2 (6 bases). The CDR3 is 15 amino acids. V lost 2 bases, J lost 0 bases, and 7 bases lay in between. Germline CDR1 reads MNHNS; CDR2 reads SASEGT.

The chain is built from TRBV29-1 and TRBJ2-5, with a weak D call TRBD2 (6 bases). Trimming took 6 bases from V and 5 from J, leaving 13 bases between them. Per germline, CDR1 SQVTM and CDR2 ANQGSEA. The CDR3 contains 12 residues. The CDR3 coding sequence is TGCAGCGTAGGAGGGGTCGATGAGACCCAGTACTTC. Encoded protein: CSVGGVDETQYF.

About this clone itself: The junction shows a germline mismatch at one end, possibly a read error. The gene calls are TRBV5-1 and TRBJ2-7; 10 positions match TRBD2. This CDR3 is 16 amino acids long. Germline CDR1 reads SGHRS; CDR2 reads YFSETQ. The CDR3 protein is CASSYSSGGFSYEQYF. The CDR3 DNA is TGCGCCAGCAGCTATTCTAGCGGGGGCTTTTCCTATGAGCAGTACTTC.

The genes are TRBV27 and TRBJ1-1, with a weak D call TRBD1 (5 bases). The germline V gene encodes CDR1 MNHEY and CDR2 SMNVEV (reference sequence). There are 14 residues in the CDR3. Trimming removed 4 bases from V and 11 bases from J, with 20 bases in between. The CDR3 DNA is TGTGCCAGCAGTTCCCAAAACAGACCCCGGGGGGCTTTCTTT. It codes for CASSSQNRPRGAFF.

This clone occurred a few times. The chain recombines TRBV9 with TRBJ2-1; 11 bases agree with TRBD2. Germline V CDR1 and CDR2: SGDLS, YYNGEE. This CDR3 has 15 residues. The J segment lost 9 bases and the V segment lost 1 base, leaving 6 bases of the junction unmatched. Here the CDR3 reads CASSVRLAGGAEQFF. CDR3 in DNA: TGTGCCAGCAGCGTAAGGCTAGCGGGAGGAGCTGAGCAGTTCTTC.

In this sample, this clone turned up once. The V gene is TRBV2, the J gene TRBJ1-3; 7 bases line up with TRBD1. V shed 6 bases and J 1 base; nucleotides not matched to a gene: 3. The CDR3 has 14 amino acids. Germline assignment: CDR1 SNHLY and CDR2 FYNNEI. CDR3 loop: CASSVQGSGNTIYF. Here the CDR3 DNA reads TGTGCCAGCAGCGTACAGGGGTCTGGAAACACCATATATTTT.

The chain couples TRBV6-5 to TRBJ1-4; D is ambiguous. V gave up 6 bases and J gave up 8 bases, with 13 bases separating them. Germline V gene data show CDR1 as MNHEY and CDR2 as SVGAGI. CDR3 length: 13 amino acids. This CDR3 is CASSQIPREKLFF. CDR3 nucleotide sequence: TGTGCCAGCAGCCAAATACCTAGGGAAAAACTGTTTTTT.

The chain couples TRBV7-8 to TRBJ2-3; TRBD1 matches 9 bases. This CDR3 is built from 15 residues. Looked up from germline, CDR1 is SGHVS and CDR2 is FQNEAQ. The V gene end was trimmed by 5 bases and the J gene end by 4 bases; junction bases not matched to a gene: 7. DNA for the CDR3: TGTGCCAGCAGCAGAGGACAGGGGATGTCAGATACGCAGTATTTT. As protein: CASSRGQGMSDTQYF. Supplemented by reference TRBV7-8 and TRBJ2-3, the full variable domain reads GAGVSQSPRYKVAKRGQDVALRCDPISGHVSLFWYQQALGQGPEFLTYFQNEAQLDKSGLPSDRFFAERPEGSVSTLKIQRTQQEDSAVYLCASSRGQGMSDTQYFGPGTRLTVL.

This clone was found a few times. The V call is TRBV4-1, the J call TRBJ1-2; 7 bases agree with TRBD1. After removal of 0 bases from V and 9 bases from J, the junction contained 4 bases not matched to a gene. The CDR3 spans 13 residues. The germline V gene has CDR1 MGHRA and CDR2 YSYEKL. The CDR3 loop reads CASSQDYRGRYTF. The CDR3 DNA reads as TGCGCCAGCAGCCAAGATTACAGGGGCCGCTACACCTTC.

V is TRBV9 and J is TRBJ2-5; 9 bases map to TRBD1. The germline CDR1 and CDR2 sequences are SGDLS and YYNGEE. The CDR3 has 14 residues. With V trimmed by 4 bases and J by 3 bases, 4 bases remained unmatched. The CDR3 sequence: CASSWGQGEETQYF. The CDR3 DNA reads TGTGCCAGCAGCTGGGGACAGGGAGAAGAGACCCAGTACTTC.

This chain joins TRBV20-1 and TRBJ2-1; D is uncertain. V dropped 5 bases and J dropped 6 bases, with 8 bases sitting between them. Per germline, CDR1 DFQATT and CDR2 SNEGSKA (reference sequence). The CDR3 has 11 residues. CDR3 amino acids: CSASVPNEQFF. CDR3 nucleotides: TGCAGTGCTTCGGTGCCCAATGAGCAGTTCTTC.

This chain uses TRBV13 with TRBJ2-7, with D maybe TRBD1 (6 bases). V lost 9 bases and J lost 4, with 13 bases in between. The V gene's germline CDR1 is PRHDT and CDR2 FYEKMQ (reference sequence). The CDR3 length is 12 residues. The chain's CDR3 is CASSVRGYEQYF. The DNA of the CDR3 is TGTGCCAGTTCAGTCAGGGGTTACGAGCAGTACTTC.

CDR3 in DNA: TGCGCCAGCAGCTCAGGGGGGGAGCTGTTTTTT. Its translation is CASSSGGELFF. The rearrangement links TRBV5-1 to TRBJ2-2, with D possibly being TRBD1 (5 bases). V shed 3 bases and J shed 8 bases, with 5 bases lying between them. Germline-derived CDR1 and CDR2 are SGHRS and YFSETQ. CDR3 size: 11 residues. Full variable domain (rest looked up from reference TRBV5-1 and TRBJ2-2): KAGVTQTPRYLIKTRGQQVTLSCSPISGHRSVSWYQQTPGQGLQFLFEYFSETQRNKGNFPGRFSGRQFSNSRSEMNVSTLELGDSALYLCASSSGGELFFGEGSRLTVL.

For the CDR3, the DNA is TGTGCCAGCAGCTCCCCTACAGGGTTGGGGGTCGGGGAGCTGTTTTTT. Translated, it gives CASSSPTGLGVGELFF. The V call is TRBV28, the J call TRBJ2-2; a weak D match, TRBD1 (6 bases). Germline V gene data show CDR1 as MDHEN and CDR2 as SYDVKM. The CDR3 runs to 16 residues. Trimming stripped 6 bases from V and 7 bases from J, with 21 bases between.

The chain combines TRBV27 with TRBJ2-7, with 9 bases matching TRBD2. V lost 2 bases to trimming and J lost 0 bases; unmatched junction nucleotides: 11. CDR1 and CDR2 (germline): MNHEY, SMNVEV (reference sequence). CDR3 length: 18 amino acids. CDR3 in amino acids: CASSLLGSGSSHSYEQYF. CDR3 in DNA: TGTGCCAGCAGTTTACTAGGTAGCGGGAGTTCGCACTCCTACGAGCAGTACTTC.